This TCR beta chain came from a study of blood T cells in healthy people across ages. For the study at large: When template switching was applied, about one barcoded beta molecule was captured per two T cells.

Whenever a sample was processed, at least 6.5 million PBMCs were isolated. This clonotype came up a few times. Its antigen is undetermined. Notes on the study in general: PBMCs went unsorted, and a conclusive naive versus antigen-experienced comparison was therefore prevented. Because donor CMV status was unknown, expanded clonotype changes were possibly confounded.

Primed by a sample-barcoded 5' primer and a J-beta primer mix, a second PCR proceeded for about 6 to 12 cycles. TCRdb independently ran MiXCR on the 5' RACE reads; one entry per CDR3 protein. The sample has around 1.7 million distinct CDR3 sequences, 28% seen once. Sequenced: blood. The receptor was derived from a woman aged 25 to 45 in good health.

The CDR3 nucleotides are TGTGCCAGCAGCCTACAGGGACTAGCCCCCCCCCACTCCTACAATGAGCAGTTCTTC. This sequence encodes CASSLQGLAPPHSYNEQFF. The chain recombines TRBV3-1 with TRBJ2-1, with TRBD2 matching over 9 bases. V gave up 4 bases and J gave up 0 bases; unmatched junction bases: 13. The CDR3 length is 19 residues. Looked up from germline, CDR1 is LGHDT and CDR2 is YNNKEL (reference sequence).